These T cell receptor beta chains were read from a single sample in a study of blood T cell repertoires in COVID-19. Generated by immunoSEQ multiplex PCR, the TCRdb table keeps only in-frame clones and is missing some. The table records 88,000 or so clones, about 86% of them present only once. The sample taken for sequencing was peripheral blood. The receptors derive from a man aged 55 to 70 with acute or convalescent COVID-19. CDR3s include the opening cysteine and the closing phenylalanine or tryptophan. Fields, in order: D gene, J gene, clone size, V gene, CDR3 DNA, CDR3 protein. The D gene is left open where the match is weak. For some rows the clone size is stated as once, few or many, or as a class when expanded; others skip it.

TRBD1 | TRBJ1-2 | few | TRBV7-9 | TGTGCCAGCAGCGAACGGACAGGGACTGGCTACACCTTC | CASSERTGTGYTF
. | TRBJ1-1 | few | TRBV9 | TGTGCCAGCAGCGCCCACGGGGGGACGAACACTGAAGCTTTCTTT | CASSAHGGTNTEAFF
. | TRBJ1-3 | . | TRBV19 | TGTGCCAGTAGTATTCTTGGAAACACCATATATTTT | CASSILGNTIYF
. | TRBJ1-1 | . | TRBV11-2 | TGTGCCAGCAGCTTAATGCGGGACACTGAAGCTTTCTTT | CASSLMRDTEAFF
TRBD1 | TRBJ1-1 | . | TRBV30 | TGTGCCTGCATGGGACAGGAAGCTTTCTTT | CACMGQEAFF
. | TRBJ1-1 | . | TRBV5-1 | TGCGCCAGCAGCTTGGAACAGCTGAACACTGAAGCTTTCTTT | CASSLEQLNTEAFF
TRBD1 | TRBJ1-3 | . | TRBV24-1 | TGTGCCACCAGTGAGAAAGGACAGGGGGGTAGCACCATATATTTT | CATSEKGQGGSTIYF
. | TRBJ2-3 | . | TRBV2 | TGTGCCAGCAGTTATTCCGCGGGACGGCCAGATACGCAGTATTTT | CASSYSAGRPDTQYF
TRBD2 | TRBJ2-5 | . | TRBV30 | TGTGCCTGGACGGGACTAGCGGGAGAAGAGACCCAGTACTTC | CAWTGLAGEETQYF
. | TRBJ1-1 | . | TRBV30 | TGTGCCTGGAACCAGGGACACCGGAACACTGAAGCTTTCTTT | CAWNQGHRNTEAFF
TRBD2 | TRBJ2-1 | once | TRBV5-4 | TGTGCCAGCGATCCCCATAGCGGGGGGCGGAATGAGCAGTTCTTC | CASDPHSGGRNEQFF
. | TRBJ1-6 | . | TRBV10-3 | TGTGCCATCAGTGAGTCGATACTAGGGGGTAATTCACCCCTCCACTTT | CAISESILGGNSPLHF
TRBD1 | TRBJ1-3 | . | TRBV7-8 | TGTGCCAGCACCCCGACAGGGAGTATTCTCTCTGGAAACACCATATATTTT | CASTPTGSILSGNTIYF
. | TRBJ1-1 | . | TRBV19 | TGTGCCAGTAGTCTCCTCGGGGGGCTAAACACTGAAGCTTTCTTT | CASSLLGGLNTEAFF
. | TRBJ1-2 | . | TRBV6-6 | TGTGCCAGCAGTTACGCGAGCACCAATGGCTACACCTTC | CASSYASTNGYTF
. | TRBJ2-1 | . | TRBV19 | TGTGCCAGCCGGGGACTCCGGCCCGGGGGTGGGCAGTTCTTC | CASRGLRPGGGQFF
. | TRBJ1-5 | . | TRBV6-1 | TGTGCCAGCAGTGAAGCTGGGGGGAGCAATCAGCCCCAGCATTTT | CASSEAGGSNQPQHF
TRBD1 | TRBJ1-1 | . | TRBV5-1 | TGCGCCAGCAGCCCACGGACAGGGGGCGCGTACACTGAAGCTTTCTTT | CASSPRTGGAYTEAFF